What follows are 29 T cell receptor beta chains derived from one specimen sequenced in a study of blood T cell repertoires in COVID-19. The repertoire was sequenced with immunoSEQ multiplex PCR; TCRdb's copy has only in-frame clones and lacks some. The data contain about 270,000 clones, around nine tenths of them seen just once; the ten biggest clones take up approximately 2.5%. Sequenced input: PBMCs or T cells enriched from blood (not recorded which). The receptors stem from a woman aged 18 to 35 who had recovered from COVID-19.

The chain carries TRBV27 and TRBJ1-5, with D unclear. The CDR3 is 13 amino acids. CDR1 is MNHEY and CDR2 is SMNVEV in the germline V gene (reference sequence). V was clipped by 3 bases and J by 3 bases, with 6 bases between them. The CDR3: CASSFWLNQPQHF. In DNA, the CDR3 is TGTGCCAGCAGTTTTTGGCTCAATCAGCCCCAGCATTTT.

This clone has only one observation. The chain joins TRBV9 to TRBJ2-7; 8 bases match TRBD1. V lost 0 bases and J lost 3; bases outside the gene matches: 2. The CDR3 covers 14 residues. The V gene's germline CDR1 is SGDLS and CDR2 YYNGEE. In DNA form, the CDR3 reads TGTGCCAGCAGCGTAGGGGACAGGTACTACGAGCAGTACTTC. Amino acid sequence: CASSVGDRYYEQYF.

CDR3 bases: TGCGCCAGCAGCCAAGCCCCGGGACAGGGGTATTCACCCCTCCACTTT. This codes for CASSQAPGQGYSPLHF. The rearrangement links TRBV4-3 to TRBJ1-6; 10 positions agree with TRBD1. From germline, CDR1 is LGHNA and CDR2 YSLEER. The CDR3 is 16 amino acids. With V trimmed by 1 base and J by 8 bases, 5 bases remained unmatched.

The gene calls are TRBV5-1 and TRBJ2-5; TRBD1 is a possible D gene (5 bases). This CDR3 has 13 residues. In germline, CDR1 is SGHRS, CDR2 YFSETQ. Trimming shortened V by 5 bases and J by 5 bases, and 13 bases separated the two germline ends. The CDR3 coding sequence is TGCGCCAGCAGTGACAGAAGTGGCGAGACCCAGTACTTC. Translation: CASSDRSGETQYF.

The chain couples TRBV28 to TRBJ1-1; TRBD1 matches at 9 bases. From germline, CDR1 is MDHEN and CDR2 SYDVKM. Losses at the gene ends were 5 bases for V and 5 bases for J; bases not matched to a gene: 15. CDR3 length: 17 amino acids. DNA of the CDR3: TGTGCCAGCAGTGCCACCGGGACAGGGTTTGATGGGACTGAAGCTTTCTTT. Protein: CASSATGTGFDGTEAFF.

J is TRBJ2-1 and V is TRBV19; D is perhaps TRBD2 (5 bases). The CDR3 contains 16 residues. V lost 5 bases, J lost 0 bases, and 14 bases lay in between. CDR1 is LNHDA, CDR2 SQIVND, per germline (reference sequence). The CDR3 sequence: CASSGYRGGSYNEQFF. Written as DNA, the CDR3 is TGTGCCAGTAGTGGTTATAGAGGAGGCTCCTACAATGAGCAGTTCTTC.

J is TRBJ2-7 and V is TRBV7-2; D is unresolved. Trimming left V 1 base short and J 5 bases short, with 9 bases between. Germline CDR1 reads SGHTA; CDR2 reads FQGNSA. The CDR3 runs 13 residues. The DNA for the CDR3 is TGTGCCAGCAGCTTAGTGGGTGCGGACGAGCAGTACTTC. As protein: CASSLVGADEQYF.

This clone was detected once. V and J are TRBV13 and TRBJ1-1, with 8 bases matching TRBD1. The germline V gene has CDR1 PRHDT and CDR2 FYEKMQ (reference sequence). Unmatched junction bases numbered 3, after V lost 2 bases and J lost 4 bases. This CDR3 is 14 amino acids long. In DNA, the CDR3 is TGTGCCAGCAGCTTACAGGGGGCGGGCACTGAAGCTTTCTTT. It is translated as CASSLQGAGTEAFF.

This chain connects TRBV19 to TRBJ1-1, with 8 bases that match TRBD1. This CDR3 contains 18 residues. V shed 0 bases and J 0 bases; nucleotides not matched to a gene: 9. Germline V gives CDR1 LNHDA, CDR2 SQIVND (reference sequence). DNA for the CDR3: TGTGCCAGTAGTATAGACCCCGACAGGGGCCCATTGAACACTGAAGCTTTCTTT. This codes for CASSIDPDRGPLNTEAFF.

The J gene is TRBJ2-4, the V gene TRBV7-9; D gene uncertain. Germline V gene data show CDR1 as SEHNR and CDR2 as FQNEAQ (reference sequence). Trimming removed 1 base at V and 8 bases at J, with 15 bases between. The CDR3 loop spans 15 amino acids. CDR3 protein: CASSLDPFPRDIQYF. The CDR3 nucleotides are TGTGCCAGCAGCTTAGACCCCTTCCCCCGGGACATTCAGTACTTC.

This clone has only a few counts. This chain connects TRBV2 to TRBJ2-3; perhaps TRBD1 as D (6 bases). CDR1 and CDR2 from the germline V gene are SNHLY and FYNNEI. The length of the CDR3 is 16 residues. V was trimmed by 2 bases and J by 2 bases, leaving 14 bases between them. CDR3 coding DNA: TGTGCCAGCAGTGAAATGGGTGTGGGGGCCACAGATACGCAGTATTTT. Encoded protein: CASSEMGVGATDTQYF.

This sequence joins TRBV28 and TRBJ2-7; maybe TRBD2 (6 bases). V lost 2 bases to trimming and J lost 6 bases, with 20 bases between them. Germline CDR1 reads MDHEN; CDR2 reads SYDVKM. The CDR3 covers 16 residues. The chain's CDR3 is CASSLIGGMTQGEQYF. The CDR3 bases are TGTGCCAGCAGTTTAATCGGCGGGATGACGCAGGGCGAGCAGTACTTC.

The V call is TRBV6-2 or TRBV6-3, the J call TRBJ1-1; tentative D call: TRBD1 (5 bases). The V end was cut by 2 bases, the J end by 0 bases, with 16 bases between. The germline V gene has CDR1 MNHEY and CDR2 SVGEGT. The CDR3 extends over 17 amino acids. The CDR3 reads CASSYPVTAYMNTEAFF. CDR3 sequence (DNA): TGTGCCAGCAGTTACCCCGTGACAGCCTACATGAACACTGAAGCTTTCTTT.

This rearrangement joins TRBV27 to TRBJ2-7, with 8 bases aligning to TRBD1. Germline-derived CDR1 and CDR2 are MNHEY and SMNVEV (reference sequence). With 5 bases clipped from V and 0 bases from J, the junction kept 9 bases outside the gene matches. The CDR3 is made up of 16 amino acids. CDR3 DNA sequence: TGTGCCAGCAGTCCGCGACAGGGGCTGAGCTCCTACGAGCAGTACTTC. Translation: CASSPRQGLSSYEQYF.

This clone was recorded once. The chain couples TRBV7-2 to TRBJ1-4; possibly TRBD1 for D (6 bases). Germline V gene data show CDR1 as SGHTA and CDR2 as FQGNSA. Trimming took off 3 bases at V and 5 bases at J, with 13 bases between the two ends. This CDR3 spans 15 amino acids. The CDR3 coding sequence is TGTGCCAGCAGCTTGTTTGGGGGCATCAATGAAAAACTGTTTTTT. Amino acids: CASSLFGGINEKLFF. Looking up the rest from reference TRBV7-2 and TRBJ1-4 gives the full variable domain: GAGVSQSPSNKVTEKGKDVELRCDPISGHTALYWYRQSLGQGLEFLIYFQGNSAPDKSGLPSDRFSAERTGGSVSTLTIQRTQQEDSAVYLCASSLFGGINEKLFFGSGTQLSVL.

The CDR3: CASSSRTGAVGGYTF. The DNA of the CDR3 is TGTGCCAGCAGTTCCCGAACAGGGGCAGTCGGTGGCTACACCTTC. This sequence joins TRBV6-5 and TRBJ1-2; TRBD1 matches at 7 bases. V trimming: 4 bases; J trimming: 7 bases; junction bases outside the gene matches: 12. This CDR3 comprises 15 residues. Germline loops: CDR1 MNHEY, CDR2 SVGAGI.

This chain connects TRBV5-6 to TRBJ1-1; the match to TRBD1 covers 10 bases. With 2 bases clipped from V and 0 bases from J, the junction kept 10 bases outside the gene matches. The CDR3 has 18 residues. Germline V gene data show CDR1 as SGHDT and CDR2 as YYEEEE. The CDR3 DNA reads TGTGCCAGCAGCTTTTTATCGTTGGGGACAGGGGTGAACACTGAAGCTTTCTTT. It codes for CASSFLSLGTGVNTEAFF. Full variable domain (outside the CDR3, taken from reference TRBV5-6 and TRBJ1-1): DAGVTQSPTHLIKTRGQQVTLRCSPKSGHDTVSWYQQALGQGPQFIFQYYEEEERQRGNFPDRFSGHQFPNYSSELNVNALLLGDSALYLCASSFLSLGTGVNTEAFFGQGTRLTVV.

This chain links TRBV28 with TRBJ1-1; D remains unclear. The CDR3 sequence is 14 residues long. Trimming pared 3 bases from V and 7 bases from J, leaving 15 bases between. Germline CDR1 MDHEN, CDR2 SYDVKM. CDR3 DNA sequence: TGTGCCAGCAGTTTCGGTCAGGTAGTAGTTGAAGCTTTCTTT. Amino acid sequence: CASSFGQVVVEAFF.

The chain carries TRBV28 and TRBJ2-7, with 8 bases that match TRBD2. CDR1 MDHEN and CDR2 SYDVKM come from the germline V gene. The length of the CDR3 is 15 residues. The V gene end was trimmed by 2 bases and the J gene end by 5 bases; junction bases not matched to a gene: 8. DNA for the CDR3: TGTGCCAGCAGTTTAATCGGGACTAGAAGAAACGAGCAGTACTTC. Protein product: CASSLIGTRRNEQYF. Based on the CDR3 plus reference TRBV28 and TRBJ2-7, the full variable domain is DVKVTQSSRYLVKRTGEKVFLECVQDMDHENMFWYRQDPGLGLRLIYFSYDVKMKEKGDIPEGYSVSREKKERFSLILESASTNQTSMYLCASSLIGTRRNEQYFGPGTRLTVT.

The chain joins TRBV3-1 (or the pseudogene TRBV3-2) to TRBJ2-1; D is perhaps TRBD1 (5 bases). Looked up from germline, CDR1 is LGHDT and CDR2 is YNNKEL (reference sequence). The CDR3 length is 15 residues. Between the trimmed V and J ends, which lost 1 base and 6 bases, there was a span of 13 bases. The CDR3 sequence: CASSQGGVPRNEQFF. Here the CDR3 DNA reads TGTGCCAGCAGCCAAGGGGGCGTCCCGCGCAATGAGCAGTTCTTC.

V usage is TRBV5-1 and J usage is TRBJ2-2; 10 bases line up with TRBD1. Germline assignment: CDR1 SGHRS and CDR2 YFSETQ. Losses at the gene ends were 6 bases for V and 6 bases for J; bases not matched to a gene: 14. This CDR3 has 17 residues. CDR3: CASIPTPGQGRAGELFF. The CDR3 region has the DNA TGCGCCAGCATACCCACCCCGGGACAGGGGAGGGCCGGGGAGCTGTTTTTT.

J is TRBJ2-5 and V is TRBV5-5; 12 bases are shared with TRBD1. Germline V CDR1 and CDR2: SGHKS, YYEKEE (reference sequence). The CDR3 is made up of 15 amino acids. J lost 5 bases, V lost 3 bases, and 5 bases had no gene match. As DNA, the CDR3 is TGTGCCAGCAGCTGGGACAGGGGGCTCCGGGAGACCCAGTACTTC. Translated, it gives CASSWDRGLRETQYF.

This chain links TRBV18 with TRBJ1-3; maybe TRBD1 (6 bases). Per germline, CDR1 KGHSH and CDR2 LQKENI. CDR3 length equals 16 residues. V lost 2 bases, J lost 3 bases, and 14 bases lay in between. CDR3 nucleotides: TGTGCCAGCTCACCATCTCGGGGGGCCGATGGAAACACCATATATTTT. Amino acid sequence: CASSPSRGADGNTIYF.

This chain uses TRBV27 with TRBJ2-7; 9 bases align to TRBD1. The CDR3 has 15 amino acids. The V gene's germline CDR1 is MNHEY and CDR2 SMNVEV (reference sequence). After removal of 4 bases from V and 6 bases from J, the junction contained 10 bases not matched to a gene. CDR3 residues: CASSSLPGQGSEQYF. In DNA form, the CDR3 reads TGTGCCAGCAGTTCGCTGCCGGGACAGGGATCCGAGCAGTACTTC.

DNA of the CDR3: TGCGCCAGCAGCTTGAGCGGCGGCAGAGAAGAGACCCAGTACTTC. Translating gives CASSLSGGREETQYF. The V gene is TRBV5-1, the J gene TRBJ2-5, with D maybe TRBD2 (5 bases). CDR1 is SGHRS, CDR2 YFSETQ, per germline. The CDR3 covers 15 residues. V was trimmed by 1 base and J by 3 bases, leaving 13 bases between them. Looking up the rest from reference TRBV5-1 and TRBJ2-5 gives the full variable domain: KAGVTQTPRYLIKTRGQQVTLSCSPISGHRSVSWYQQTPGQGLQFLFEYFSETQRNKGNFPGRFSGRQFSNSRSEMNVSTLELGDSALYLCASSLSGGREETQYFGPGTRLLVL.

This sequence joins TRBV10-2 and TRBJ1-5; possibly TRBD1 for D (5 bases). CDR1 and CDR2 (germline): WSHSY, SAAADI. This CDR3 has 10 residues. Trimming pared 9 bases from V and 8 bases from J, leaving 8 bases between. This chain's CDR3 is CARGLEPQHF. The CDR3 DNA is TGCGCCAGGGGGCTTGAGCCCCAGCATTTT.

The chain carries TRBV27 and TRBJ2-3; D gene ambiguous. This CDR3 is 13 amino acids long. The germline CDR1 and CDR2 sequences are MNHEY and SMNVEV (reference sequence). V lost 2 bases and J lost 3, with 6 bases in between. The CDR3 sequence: CASSLGPTDTQYF. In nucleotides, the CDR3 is TGTGCCAGCAGTTTAGGCCCGACAGATACGCAGTATTTT.

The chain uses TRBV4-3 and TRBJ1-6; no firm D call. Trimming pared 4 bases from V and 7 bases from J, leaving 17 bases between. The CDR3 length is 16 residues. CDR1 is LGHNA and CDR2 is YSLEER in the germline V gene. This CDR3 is CASSPHVGPGNSPLHF. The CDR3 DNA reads TGCGCCAGCAGCCCCCATGTCGGGCCGGGGAATTCACCCCTCCACTTT.

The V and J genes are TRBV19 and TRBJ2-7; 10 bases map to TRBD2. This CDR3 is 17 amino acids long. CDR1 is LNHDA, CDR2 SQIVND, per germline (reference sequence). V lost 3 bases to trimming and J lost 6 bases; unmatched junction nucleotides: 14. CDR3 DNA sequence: TGTGCCAGTAGTATGATCGGAACATACAGCGGGAGGGCCGAGCAGTACTTC. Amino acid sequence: CASSMIGTYSGRAEQYF.